This paragraph reports one T cell receptor beta chain. Its antigen is as yet unknown. This sample was taken from a study of CD8 T cells in Susac syndrome. Reverse transcription used roughly 0.5 to 1 ug RNA and random hexamers. TCRdb re-analysed the immunoSEQ multiplex PCR reads in MiXCR, keeping a single row per CDR3 protein. This table has over 300,000 distinct CDR3 sequences, 92% appearing once. Trimming took 1 base from V and 8 from J, leaving 17 bases between them. This CDR3 has 16 residues. Germline V lookup: CDR1 SGHDN, CDR2 FVKESK. General study points: A relatively small number of individuals underwent TCR sequencing and HLA analysis.

Material for sequencing was CD4+ T cells from PBMCs. The TCR originated in a human donor with multiple sclerosis. The chain has TRBV14 and TRBJ1-4, with D possibly matching TRBD1 (6 bases). The CDR3 DNA follows: TGTGCCAGCAGCCAAGTGAGCGGGGGGCATTGGGAAAAACTGTTTTTT. Protein: CASSQVSGGHWEKLFF.